This note documents a single T cell receptor (beta chain) sequence. What it binds is not known. This same CDR3 is encoded by further DNA sequences in the sample. This entry comes from a study of memory CD4+ T cells and cytomegalovirus serostatus. Study-wide findings and caveats: CD4+ memory repertoires contained 67 of 164 reported CMV TCRbeta sequences.

Germline CDR1 reads SGHRS; CDR2 reads YFSETQ. The CDR3 contains 14 residues. V gave up 4 bases and J gave up 6 bases; unmatched junction bases: 4. Single viable CD3+CD4+CD8-CD45RO+ cells were sorted as the memory CD4+ T cells. CD4+ T cells were isolated by positive magnetic selection. The assay was immunoSEQ multiplex PCR, and TCRdb's table has in-frame clones only and misses some. This table holds approximately 88,000 clones, roughly 80% found once. V gene TRBV5-1 combines with J gene TRBJ1-4, with TRBD1 identical over 9 bases. The sequence derives from an adult in good health and CMV-seropositive. Sequencing input: memory CD4+ T cells from blood. The CDR3 region is CASSPGQGDEKLFF. CDR3 bases: TGCGCCAGCAGCCCGGGACAGGGAGATGAAAAACTGTTTTTT.